This T cell receptor (beta chain) was obtained from a study of cytomegalovirus exposure and HLA in healthy donors. For the study at large: Within the Caucasian-associated ancestry cluster were around 81% of the roughly 400 genotyped donors. The study, taken as a whole, reports: Highly shared sequence variants in one cluster were likely a sequencing artifact. According to an earlier analysis, most TCR beta V segments yielded productive rearrangements about 87% or about 30% of the time.

With 60 Vbeta and 13 Jbeta primers, the PCR was carried out. The method was immunoSEQ multiplex PCR; TCRdb's version includes in-frame clones alone and lacks a portion of them. In the table there are some 180,000 clones, about four fifths of which are singletons. The germline gives CDR1 SEHNR, CDR2 FQNEAQ (reference sequence). V was cut by 3 bases and J by 7 bases, with 6 bases left in between. The CDR3 runs to 12 residues. This clone was counted only a few times. The antigen is undetermined. This chain connects TRBV7-9 to TRBJ2-2; D unclear. Specimen: PBMCs. This receptor was identified in a man aged 35 to 55 in good health and CMV-seronegative. The CDR3 loop reads CASSLLYGELFF. CDR3 DNA sequence: TGTGCCAGCAGCTTGTTATACGGGGAGCTGTTTTTT.